This T cell receptor beta chain was identified during a study of cytomegalovirus exposure and HLA in healthy donors. Study-level findings and limits: A later analysis found that most CMV-associated TCR beta chains appeared HLA-restricted. An analysis done earlier found most TCR beta V segments productive about 87% or about 30% of the time. Researchers reported in a later analysis that common viral pathogens appeared linked to several top clusters.

Concerning this clone itself: No antigen is known for it.

Use of 60 Vbeta and 13 Jbeta primers characterized the PCR. The assay was immunoSEQ multiplex PCR, and TCRdb's table has in-frame clones only and misses some. The sample holds about 150,000 clones, about 80% seen once. Germline V gene sequence: CDR1 MDHEN, CDR2 SYDVKM. Trimming took off 1 base at V and 0 bases at J, with 7 bases between the two ends. This CDR3 is built from 15 residues. V and J are TRBV28 and TRBJ2-1, with D uncertain. Input material: PBMCs. The sequence came from a woman in her forties or fifties in good health and CMV-seropositive. The CDR3 region has the DNA TGTGCCAGCAGTTTATACGGGTACTCCTACAATGAGCAGTTCTTC. Its translation is CASSLYGYSYNEQFF.